This entry features one T cell receptor beta chain sequence. The antigen remains undetermined. V was trimmed by 4 bases and J by 6 bases, leaving 10 bases between them. The CDR3 is 13 amino acids. CDR1 is SGHRS and CDR2 is YFSETQ in the germline V gene. Profiled with immunoSEQ multiplex PCR; TCRdb holds only in-frame clones, not every one. The table lists about 240,000 clones, around 87% of them singletons. This entry belongs to a study of cytomegalovirus exposure and HLA in healthy donors. Study as a whole: A later analysis reported the same platform for the roughly 120 validation repertoires and the roughly 670 first-cohort repertoires.

Points from the study as a whole: It was reported that the classifier diagnosed cytomegalovirus status with high specificity and sensitivity in both the original and validation cohorts. In vitro work confirmed that a few CMV-associated chains recognize CMV antigens.

What was sequenced was PBMCs. This sequence originates from a woman aged 25 to 39 in good health and CMV-seropositive. The rearrangement joins TRBV5-1 to TRBJ2-2, with a weak D call TRBD1 (5 bases). The CDR3 here is CASSGTGPGELFF. The CDR3 nucleotides are TGCGCCAGCAGCGGAACAGGTCCCGGGGAGCTGTTTTTT.